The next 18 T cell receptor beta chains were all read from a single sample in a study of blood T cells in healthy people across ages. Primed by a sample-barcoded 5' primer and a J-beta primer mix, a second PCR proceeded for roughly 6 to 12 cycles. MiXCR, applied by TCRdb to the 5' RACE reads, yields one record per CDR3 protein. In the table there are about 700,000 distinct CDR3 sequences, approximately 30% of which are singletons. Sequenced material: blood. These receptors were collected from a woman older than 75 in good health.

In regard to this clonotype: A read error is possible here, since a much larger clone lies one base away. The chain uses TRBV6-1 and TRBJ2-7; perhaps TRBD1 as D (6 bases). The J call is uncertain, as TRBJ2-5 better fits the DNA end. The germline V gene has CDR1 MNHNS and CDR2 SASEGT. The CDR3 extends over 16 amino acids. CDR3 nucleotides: TGTGCCAGCAGTGAATACCGAGACCCAGGGGAAGAGACCCAGTACTTC. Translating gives CASSEYRDPGEETQYF.

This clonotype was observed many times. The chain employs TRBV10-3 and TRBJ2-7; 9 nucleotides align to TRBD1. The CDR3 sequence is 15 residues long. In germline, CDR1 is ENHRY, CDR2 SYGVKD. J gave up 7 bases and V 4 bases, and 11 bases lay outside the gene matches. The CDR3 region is CAISVMGQGPREQYF. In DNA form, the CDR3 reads TGTGCCATCAGTGTGATGGGACAGGGTCCTCGAGAGCAGTACTTC.

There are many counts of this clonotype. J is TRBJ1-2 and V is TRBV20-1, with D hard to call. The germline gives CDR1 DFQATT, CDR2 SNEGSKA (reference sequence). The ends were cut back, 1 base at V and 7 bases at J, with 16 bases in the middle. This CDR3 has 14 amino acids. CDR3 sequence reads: CSARGGGREGGYTF. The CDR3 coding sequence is TGCAGTGCTAGAGGGGGAGGTAGGGAGGGTGGCTACACCTTC.

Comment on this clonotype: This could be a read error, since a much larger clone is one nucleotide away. The CDR3 sequence: CASSPEGVSYNEQYF. In nucleotides, the CDR3 is TGTGCCAGCAGCCCCGAGGGGGTCTCCTACAATGAGCAGTACTTC. The J gene is TRBJ2-5, the V gene TRBV5-5, with D possibly matching TRBD1 (6 bases). The CDR3 runs to 15 residues. Germline values: CDR1 SGHKS, CDR2 YYEKEE (reference sequence). V lost 4 bases and J lost 11, with 24 bases in between.

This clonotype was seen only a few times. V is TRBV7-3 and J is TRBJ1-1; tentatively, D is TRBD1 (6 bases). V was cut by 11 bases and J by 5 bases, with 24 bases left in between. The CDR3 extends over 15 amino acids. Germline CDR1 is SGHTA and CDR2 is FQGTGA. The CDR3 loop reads CASQGVPGGRTEAFF. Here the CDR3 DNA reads TGTGCCTCCCAAGGGGTTCCGGGGGGCAGGACTGAAGCTTTCTTT.

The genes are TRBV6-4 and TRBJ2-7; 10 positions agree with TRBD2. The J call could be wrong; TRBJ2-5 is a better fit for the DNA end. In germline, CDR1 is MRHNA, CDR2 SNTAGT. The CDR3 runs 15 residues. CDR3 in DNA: TGTGCCAGCAGTGACTCTAGCGGGGGGACGGAGACCCAGTACTTC. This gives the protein CASSDSSGGTETQYF.

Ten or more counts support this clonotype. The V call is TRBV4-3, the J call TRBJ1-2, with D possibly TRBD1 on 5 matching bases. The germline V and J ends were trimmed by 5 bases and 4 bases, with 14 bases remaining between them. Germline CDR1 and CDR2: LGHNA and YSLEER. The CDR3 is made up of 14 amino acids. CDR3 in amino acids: CASSSSTGSYGYTF. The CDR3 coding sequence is TGCGCCAGCAGCTCATCAACAGGTTCCTATGGCTACACCTTC.

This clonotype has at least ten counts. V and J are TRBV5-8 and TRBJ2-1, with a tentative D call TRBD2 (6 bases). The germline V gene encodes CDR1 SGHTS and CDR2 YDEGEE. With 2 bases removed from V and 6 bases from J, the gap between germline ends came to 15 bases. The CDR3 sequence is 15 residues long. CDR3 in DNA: TGTGCCAGCAGCTTCGGACCGGGACTTAGCAATGAGCAGTTCTTC. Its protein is CASSFGPGLSNEQFF.

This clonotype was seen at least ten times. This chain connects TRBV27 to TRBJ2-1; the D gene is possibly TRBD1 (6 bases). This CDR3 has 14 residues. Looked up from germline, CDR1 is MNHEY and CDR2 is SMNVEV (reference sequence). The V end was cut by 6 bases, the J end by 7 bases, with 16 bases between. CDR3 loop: CASRTVQGLNEQFF. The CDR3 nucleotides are TGTGCCAGCAGGACGGTACAGGGTTTGAATGAGCAGTTCTTC.

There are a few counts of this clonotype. The CDR3 DNA reads TGTGCCATCTTCAGCGGGGGGGCCGAGAAGAATGAGCAGTTCTTC. It codes for CAIFSGGAEKNEQFF. The rearrangement uses TRBV10-3 and TRBJ2-1; 10 nucleotides line up with TRBD2. V was pared by 8 bases and J by 7 bases, with 11 bases of the junction left unmatched. CDR1 ENHRY and CDR2 SYGVKD come from the germline V gene. The CDR3 sequence is 15 residues long.

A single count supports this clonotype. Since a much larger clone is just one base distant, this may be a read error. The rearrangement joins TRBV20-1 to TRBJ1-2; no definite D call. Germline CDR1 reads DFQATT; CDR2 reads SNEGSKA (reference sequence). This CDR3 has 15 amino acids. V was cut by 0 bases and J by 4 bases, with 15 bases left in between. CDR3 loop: CSARDPASSIYGYTF. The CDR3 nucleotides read TGCAGTGCTAGAGATCCCGCCAGTAGCATCTATGGCTACACCTTC.

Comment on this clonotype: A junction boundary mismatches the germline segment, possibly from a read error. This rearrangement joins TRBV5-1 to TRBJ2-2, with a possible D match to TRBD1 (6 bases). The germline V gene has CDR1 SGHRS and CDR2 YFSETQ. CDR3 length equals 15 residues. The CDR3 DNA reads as TGCGCCAGCAGCTCCGGACAGAGGAACGCCGGGGAGCTGTTTTTT. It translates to CASSSGQRNAGELFF. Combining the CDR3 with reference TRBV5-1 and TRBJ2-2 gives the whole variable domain KAGVTQTPRYLIKTRGQQVTLSCSPISGHRSVSWYQQTPGQGLQFLFEYFSETQRNKGNFPGRFSGRQFSNSRSEMNVSTLELGDSALYLCASSSGQRNAGELFFGEGSRLTVL.

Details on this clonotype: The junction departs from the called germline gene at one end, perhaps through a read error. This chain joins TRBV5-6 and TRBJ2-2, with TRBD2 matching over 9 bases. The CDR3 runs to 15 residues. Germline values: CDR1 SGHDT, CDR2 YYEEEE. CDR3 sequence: CTSSLVAGETGELFF. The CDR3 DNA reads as TGTACCAGCAGCTTAGTAGCGGGGGAGACCGGGGAGCTGTTTTTT.

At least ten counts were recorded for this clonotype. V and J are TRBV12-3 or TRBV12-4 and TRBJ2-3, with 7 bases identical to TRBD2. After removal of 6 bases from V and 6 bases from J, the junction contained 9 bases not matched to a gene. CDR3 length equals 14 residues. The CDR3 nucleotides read TGTGCCAGCAGCGAGACGGGGCGGGGGGATACGCAGTATTTT. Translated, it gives CASSETGRGDTQYF.

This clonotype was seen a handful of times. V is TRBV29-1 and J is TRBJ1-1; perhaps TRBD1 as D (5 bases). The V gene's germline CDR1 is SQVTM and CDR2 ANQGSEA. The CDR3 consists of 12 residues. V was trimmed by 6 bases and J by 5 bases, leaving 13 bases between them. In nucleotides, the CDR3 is TGCAGCGTGAGGCAGGGCTATACTGAAGCTTTCTTT. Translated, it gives CSVRQGYTEAFF.

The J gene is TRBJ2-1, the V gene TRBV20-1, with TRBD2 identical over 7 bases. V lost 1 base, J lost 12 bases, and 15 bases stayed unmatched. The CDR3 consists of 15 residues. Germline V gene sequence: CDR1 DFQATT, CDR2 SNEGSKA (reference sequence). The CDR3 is CSARAWERDRGWQFF. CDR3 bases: TGCAGTGCTAGAGCGTGGGAGCGGGACCGGGGTTGGCAGTTCTTC.

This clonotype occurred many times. CDR3 region: CSGQAETSDTQYF. CDR3 DNA: TGCAGTGGGCAAGCCGAAACCTCAGATACGCAGTATTTT. The V gene is TRBV20-1, the J gene TRBJ2-3; D remains ambiguous. The length of the CDR3 is 13 residues. V dropped 7 bases and J dropped 4 bases, with 15 bases sitting between them. Germline CDR1 is DFQATT and CDR2 is SNEGSKA (reference sequence).

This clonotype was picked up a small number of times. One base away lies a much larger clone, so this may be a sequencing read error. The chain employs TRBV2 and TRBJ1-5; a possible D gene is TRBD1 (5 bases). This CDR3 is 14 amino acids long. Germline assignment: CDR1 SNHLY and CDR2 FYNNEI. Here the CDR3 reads CAGSAGTRDQPQHF. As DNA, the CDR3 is TGTGCCGGCAGCGCCGGGACCCGCGACCAGCCCCAGCATTTT.